This T cell receptor beta chain was recorded in a study of T cells and Merkel cell carcinoma outcomes. The germline gives CDR1 SGHTA, CDR2 FQGTGA. Deletions cut 5 bases from V and 8 bases from J, with 19 bases between. The CDR3 sequence is 15 residues long. The table came from immunoSEQ multiplex PCR; TCRdb's copy has only in-frame clones and leaves some out. This table has under 350 clones, about 95% appearing once. The V gene is TRBV7-3, the J gene TRBJ2-1; D may match TRBD1 or TRBD2 (6 bases each). The TCR was taken from a human donor with Merkel cell carcinoma. Sample: tumor tissue from Merkel cell carcinoma. In DNA form, the CDR3 reads TGTGCCAGCAGCCTCTCCGGGGGCCCTCATTATGAGCAGTTCTTC. This gives the protein CASSLSGGPHYEQFF. Based on the CDR3 plus reference TRBV7-3 and TRBJ2-1, the full variable domain is GAGVSQTPSNKVTEKGKYVELRCDPISGHTALYWYRQSLGQGPEFLIYFQGTGAADDSGLPNDRFFAVRPEGSVSTLKIQRTERGDSAVYLCASSLSGGPHYEQFFGPGTRLTVL.